This record looks at one T cell receptor (beta chain) sequence and its context. Its antigen remains unidentified. There are no base qualities to consult, and no much larger clone falls within one base. This entry comes from a study of shared clonotypes between healthy human individuals (dated by TCRdb to 2018 to 2020). For the wider study: A few men and two women, aged 18 to 49 years, made up the cohort. For each donor, three plates each were used for CD4 naive and CD4 memory, two plates were used for CD8 naive, and one plate was used for CD8 memory. To estimate repertoire size and how much clonotype sharing occurs between individuals, the study deeply sequenced the blood TCR repertoires of five or six healthy adults. To increase sequencing depth and limit assay-specific biases, different laboratories used diverse techniques to prepare libraries and sequence TCR repertoires. Leukapheresis yielded between about 0.85 and 9 billion PBMCs per donor. Paper-wide results and their limitations: Sampling was restricted to blood, and TCR repertoires in tissues likely differ from the TCR repertoires found in blood. Higher generation probabilities were observed for clonotypes shared by all four sorted-subset donors than for non-shared clonotypes. Estimated clonotype richness was generally larger for naive than for memory subsets. Rarefaction of sorted-subset datasets indicated incomplete sequencing despite the large sequencing depth. Pairwise subsampling indicated that sequencing depth was expected to affect the degree of clonotype sharing among donors. Because the study included a small number of donors, the genetic and exposure-history diversity represented was limited. When a handful of donors were compared, the shared fraction of clonotypes was 5% to 6.5% for naive CD4, 3.5% to 4% for naive CD8, roughly 2.5% for memory CD4, and less than 0.5% for memory CD8.

For the CD8 naive samples, CD45RO-negative cells were positively selected for CCR7, yielding a CD45RA+CCR7+ population from which TemRA cells were excluded. Donors were healthy HIV-negative adults with no recently reported acute infections or vaccinations. Every donor was a Caucasian adult living in Nashville, Tennessee, USA. After blood collection by leukapheresis, PBMCs were isolated using Ficoll-Histopaque density gradient centrifugation and then cryopreserved in the vapor phase of liquid nitrogen. Analytical flow cytometry was used to check the purity and quantity of each magnetically sorted T cell population. Genomic DNA was isolated from each sorted fraction and quantified by UV absorbance on a Nanodrop 2000c. Using the deep immunoSEQ assay, TCR CDR3 regions were amplified from genomic DNA by multiplex PCR. Extracted genomic DNA from each cell subset was distributed evenly across all wells of several immunoSEQ 96-well plates, and each plate was treated as a replicate. Each replicate PCR for sorted subsets received around 200 ng genomic DNA, equal to some 32,000 T cell genomes. Purified libraries were quantified with a Qubit 3.0 fluorometer, sized on a Bioanalyzer 2100, and re-quantified with the KAPA Library Quantification kit. A separate single-read 150-cycle Illumina NextSeq 550 flow cell was used to sequence each immunoSEQ 96-well plate. Turning to the authors' computational methods: Because only junctional sequences without quality scores were contained in the immunoSEQ output, filtering matching that applied to full-length reads could not be performed. Sequences were annotated with PyIR, a Python wrapper for IgBLAST v1.9, using IMGT germline references to assign V/J genes and CDR3. Reads were removed for weak V/J assignments (E-value above 1e-6), missing CDR3, stop codons, out-of-frame junctions, or ambiguous translated residues. A V3J clonotype was defined by an identical inferred V gene, J gene, and CDR3 amino acid sequence. To compute the percentage overlap between repertoires, the number of shared unique clonotypes was divided by the size of the smaller repertoire. Three approaches were used to assess repertoire richness: RTK rarefaction, the Chao1 estimator, and Recon v2.1 estimates of unobserved clonotypes. Generation probabilities for all TCRbeta clonotypes obtained by the gDNA method from a handful of donors were computed using OLGA. TCRdb took over this immuneACCESS table, retaining in-frame rearrangements with V and J assigned. Such tables are incomplete; in checked studies, under half of the missing clones stem from an unresolved V gene, and the remainder is unexplained. V and J calls and clone size are copied from that table; D and trimming were computed from the DNA. The sample table lists approximately 1.9 million clones, over 85% of them with a count of one. Together, the top ten hold about 1.7% of the sample.

This clonotype was sampled from a man aged 18 to 30 in good health. Some clones in this sample may be carry-over from other donors' samples. The source material was naive CD8+ T cells from PBMCs. The cell subset or site label here, explained by the study, means: CD45RA+CCR7+.

The CDR3 reads CASSQISTDTQYF. The DNA sequence reads TGTGCCAGCAGCCAAATTAGCACAGATACGCAGTATTTT. The chain was built from TRBV28 and TRBJ2-3, with an unclear D gene assignment. The germline V gene provides CDR1 MDHEN and CDR2 SYDVKM. Including cysteine and phenylalanine, the CDR3 has 13 amino acids. Kept here is only the CDR3 DNA, which spans 39 bases and is read in frame from base 1. The trim is 6 bases for V and 0 bases for J, with a gap of 7 bases between the germline ends.